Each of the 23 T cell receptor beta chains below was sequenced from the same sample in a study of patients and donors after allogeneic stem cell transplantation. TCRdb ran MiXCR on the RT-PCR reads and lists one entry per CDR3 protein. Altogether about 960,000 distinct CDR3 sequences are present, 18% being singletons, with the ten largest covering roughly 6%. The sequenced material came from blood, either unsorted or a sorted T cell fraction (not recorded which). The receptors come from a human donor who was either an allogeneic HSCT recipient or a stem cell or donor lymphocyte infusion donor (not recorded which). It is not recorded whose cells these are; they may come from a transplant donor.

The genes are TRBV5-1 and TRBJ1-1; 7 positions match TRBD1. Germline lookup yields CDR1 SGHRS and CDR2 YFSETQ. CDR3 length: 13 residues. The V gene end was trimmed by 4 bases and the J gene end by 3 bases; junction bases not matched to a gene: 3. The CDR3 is CASSARGDTEAFF. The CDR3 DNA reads TGCGCCAGCAGCGCCAGGGGGGACACTGAAGCTTTCTTT.

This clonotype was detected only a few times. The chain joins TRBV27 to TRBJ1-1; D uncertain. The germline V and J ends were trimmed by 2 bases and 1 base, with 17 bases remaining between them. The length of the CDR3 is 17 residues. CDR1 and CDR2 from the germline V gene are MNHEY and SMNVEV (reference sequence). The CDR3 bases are TGTGCCAGCAGTTTAATGTCGGGGAGGAGCGGGAACACTGAAGCTTTCTTT. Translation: CASSLMSGRSGNTEAFF.

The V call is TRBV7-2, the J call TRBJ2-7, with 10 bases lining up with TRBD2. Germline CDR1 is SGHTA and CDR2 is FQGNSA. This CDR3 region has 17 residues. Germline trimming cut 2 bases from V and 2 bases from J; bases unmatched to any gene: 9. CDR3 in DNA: TGTGCCAGCAGCTTACGTCCAGGACTAGCGGAAGCCTACGAGCAGTACTTC. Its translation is CASSLRPGLAEAYEQYF.

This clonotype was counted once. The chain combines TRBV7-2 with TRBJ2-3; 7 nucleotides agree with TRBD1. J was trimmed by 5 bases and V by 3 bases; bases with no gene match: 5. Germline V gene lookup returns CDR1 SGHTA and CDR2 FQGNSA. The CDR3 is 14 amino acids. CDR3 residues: CASSFEGAQDTQYF. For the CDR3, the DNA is TGTGCCAGCAGCTTTGAGGGGGCCCAAGATACGCAGTATTTT.

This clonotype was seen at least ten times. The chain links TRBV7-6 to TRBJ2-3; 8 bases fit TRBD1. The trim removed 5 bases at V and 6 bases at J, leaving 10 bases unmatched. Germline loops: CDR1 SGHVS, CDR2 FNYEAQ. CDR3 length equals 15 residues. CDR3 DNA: TGTGCCAGCAGCCCTGACAGGGGTTCATGGGATACGCAGTATTTT. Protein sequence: CASSPDRGSWDTQYF.

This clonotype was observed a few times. DNA for the CDR3: TGCGCCACTACTAACAGGGAAGGGGAAAAACTGTTTTTT. Encoded protein: CATTNREGEKLFF. The chain joins TRBV4-1 to TRBJ1-4; a weak D match, TRBD1 (6 bases). This CDR3 region has 13 residues. The V end was cut by 10 bases, the J end by 8 bases, with 17 bases between. Germline assignment: CDR1 MGHRA and CDR2 YSYEKL.

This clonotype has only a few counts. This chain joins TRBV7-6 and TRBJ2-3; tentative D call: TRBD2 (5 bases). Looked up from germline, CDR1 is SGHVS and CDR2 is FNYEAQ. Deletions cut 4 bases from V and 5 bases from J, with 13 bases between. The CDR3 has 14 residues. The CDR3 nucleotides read TGTGCCAGCAGCTCCACCCCGGGAAGAGATACGCAGTATTTT. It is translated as CASSSTPGRDTQYF.

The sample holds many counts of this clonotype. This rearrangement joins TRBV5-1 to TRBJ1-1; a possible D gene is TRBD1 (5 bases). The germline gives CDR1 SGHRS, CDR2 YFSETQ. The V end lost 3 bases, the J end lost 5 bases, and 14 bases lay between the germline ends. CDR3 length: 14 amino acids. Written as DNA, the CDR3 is TGCGCCAGCAGCTGGGGTAGGGAGGGGACTGAAGCTTTCTTT. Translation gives CASSWGREGTEAFF.

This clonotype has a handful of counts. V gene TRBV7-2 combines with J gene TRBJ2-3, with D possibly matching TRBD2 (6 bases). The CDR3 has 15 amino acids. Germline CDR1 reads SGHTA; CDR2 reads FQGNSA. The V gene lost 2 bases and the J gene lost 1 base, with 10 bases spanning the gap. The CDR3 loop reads CASSLRRVGTDTQYF. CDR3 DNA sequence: TGTGCCAGCAGCTTAAGGAGGGTCGGCACAGATACGCAGTATTTT.

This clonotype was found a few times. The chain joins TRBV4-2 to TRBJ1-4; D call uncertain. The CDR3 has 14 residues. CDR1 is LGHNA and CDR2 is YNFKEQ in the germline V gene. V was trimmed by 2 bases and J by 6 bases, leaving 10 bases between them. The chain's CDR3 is CASSQWGGDEKLFF. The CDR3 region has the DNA TGTGCCAGCAGCCAATGGGGTGGCGATGAAAAACTGTTTTTT.

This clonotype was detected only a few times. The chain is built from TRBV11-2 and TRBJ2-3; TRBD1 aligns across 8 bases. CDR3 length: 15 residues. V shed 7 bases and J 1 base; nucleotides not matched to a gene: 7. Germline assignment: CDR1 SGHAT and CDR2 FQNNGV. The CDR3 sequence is CASIHRGDGTDTQYF. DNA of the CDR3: TGTGCCAGCATCCACAGGGGGGACGGCACAGATACGCAGTATTTT.

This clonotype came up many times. The CDR3 DNA reads TGTGCCAGCAGGTTTGCTGGCACTGCGAACACTGAAGCTTTCTTT. Translating gives CASRFAGTANTEAFF. The rearrangement uses TRBV12-3 or TRBV12-4 and TRBJ1-1; no clear D gene. This CDR3 has 15 amino acids. V lost 6 bases and J 1 base, leaving 15 bases between the germline ends.

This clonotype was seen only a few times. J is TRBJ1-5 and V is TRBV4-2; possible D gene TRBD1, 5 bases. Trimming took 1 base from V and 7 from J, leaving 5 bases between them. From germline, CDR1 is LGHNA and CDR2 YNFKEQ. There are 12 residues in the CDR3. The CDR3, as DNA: TGTGCCAGCAGCCAAGGGACACAGCCCCAGCATTTT. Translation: CASSQGTQPQHF.

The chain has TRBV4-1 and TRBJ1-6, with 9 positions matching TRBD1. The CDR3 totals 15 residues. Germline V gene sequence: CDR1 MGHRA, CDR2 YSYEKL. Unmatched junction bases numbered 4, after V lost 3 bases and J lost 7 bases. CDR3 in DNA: TGCGCCAGCAGCCAGCCGGGACAGGGAAATTCACCCCTCCACTTT. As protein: CASSQPGQGNSPLHF.

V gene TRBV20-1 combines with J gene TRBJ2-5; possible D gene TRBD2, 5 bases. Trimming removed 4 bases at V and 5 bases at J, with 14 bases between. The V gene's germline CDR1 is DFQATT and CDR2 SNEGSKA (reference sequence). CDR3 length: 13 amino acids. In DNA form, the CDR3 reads TGCAGTGCTATTCTAGCTTTTACCGAGACCCAGTACTTC. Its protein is CSAILAFTETQYF.

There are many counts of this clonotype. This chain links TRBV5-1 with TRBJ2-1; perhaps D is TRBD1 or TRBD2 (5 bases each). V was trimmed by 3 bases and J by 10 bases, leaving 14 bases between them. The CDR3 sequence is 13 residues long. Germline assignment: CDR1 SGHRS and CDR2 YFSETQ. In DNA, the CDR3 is TGCGCCAGCAGCTCCCTCTTGGGGGAGGAGCAGTTCTTC. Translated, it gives CASSSLLGEEQFF.

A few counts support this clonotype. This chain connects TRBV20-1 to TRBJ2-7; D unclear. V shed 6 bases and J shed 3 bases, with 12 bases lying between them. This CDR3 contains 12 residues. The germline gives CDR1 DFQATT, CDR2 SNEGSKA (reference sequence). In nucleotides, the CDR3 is TGCAGTGCCACGGACCTTAACTACGAGCAGTACTTC. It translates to CSATDLNYEQYF.

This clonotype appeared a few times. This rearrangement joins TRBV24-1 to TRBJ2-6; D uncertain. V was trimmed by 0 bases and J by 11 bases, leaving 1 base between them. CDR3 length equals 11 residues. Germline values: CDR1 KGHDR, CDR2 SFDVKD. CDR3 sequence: CATSDLYVLTF. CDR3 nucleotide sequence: TGTGCCACCAGTGATTTGTACGTCCTGACTTTC.

The CDR3 DNA reads as TGTGCCACCAACGGGGATAACAGGGGCTACGAGCAGTACTTC. Protein: CATNGDNRGYEQYF. The chain has TRBV7-2 and TRBJ2-7; 7 bases align to TRBD1. The junction had 12 bases not matched to a gene; V was cut back by 10 bases and J by 3 bases. The V gene's germline CDR1 is SGHTA and CDR2 FQGNSA. The CDR3 extends over 14 amino acids.

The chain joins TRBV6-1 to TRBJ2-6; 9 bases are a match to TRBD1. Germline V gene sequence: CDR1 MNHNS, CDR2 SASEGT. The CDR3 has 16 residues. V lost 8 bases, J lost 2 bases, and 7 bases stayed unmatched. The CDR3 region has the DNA TGTGCCAGCCGGGACAGGGTAAAAGCTGGGGCCAACGTCCTGACTTTC. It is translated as CASRDRVKAGANVLTF.

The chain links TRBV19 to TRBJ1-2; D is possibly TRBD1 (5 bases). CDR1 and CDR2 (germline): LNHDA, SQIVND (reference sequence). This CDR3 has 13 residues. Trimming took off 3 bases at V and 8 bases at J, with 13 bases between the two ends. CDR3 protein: CASSILQGGGYTF. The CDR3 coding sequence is TGTGCCAGTAGTATCCTGCAGGGAGGGGGCTACACCTTC.

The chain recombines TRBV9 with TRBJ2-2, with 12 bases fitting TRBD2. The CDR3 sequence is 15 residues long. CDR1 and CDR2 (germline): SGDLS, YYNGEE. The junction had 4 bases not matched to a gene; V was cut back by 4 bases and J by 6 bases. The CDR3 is CASSSTSGSSGELFF. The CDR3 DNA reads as TGTGCCAGCAGCTCGACTAGCGGGAGTTCCGGGGAGCTGTTTTTT.

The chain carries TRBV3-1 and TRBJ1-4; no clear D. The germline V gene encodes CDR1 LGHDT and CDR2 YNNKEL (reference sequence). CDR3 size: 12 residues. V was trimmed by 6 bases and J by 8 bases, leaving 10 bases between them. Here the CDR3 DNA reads TGTGCCAGCAGTCCCCCGGGAGAAAAACTGTTTTTT. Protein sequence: CASSPPGEKLFF.